A selection of T cell receptor beta chains follows, all from one sample in a study of blood T cell repertoires in COVID-19. TCRdb keeps only in-frame clones here, not all; method: immunoSEQ multiplex PCR. Of about 140,000 clones in the sample, 84% were seen once. Sequencing used PBMCs or T cells enriched from blood (not recorded which). The origin of the receptors is a woman in her forties or fifties with acute COVID-19. Both conserved end residues are part of each CDR3. A D gene is named only where the DNA matches it firmly. Clone sizes are given selectively: once, few, many, or a class where the clone is expanded.

D gene,V gene,clone size,J gene,CDR3 DNA,CDR3 protein
NA,TRBV14,once,TRBJ1-6,TGTGCCAGCAGCCAAGATCCCCCGGGACAAAGCTCCTATAATTCACCCCTCCACTTT,CASSQDPPGQSSYNSPLHF
TRBD2,TRBV19,NA,TRBJ2-7,TGTGCCAGTAGTGGGACTAGCGAAGATCCTAAGTACTTC,CASSGTSEDPKYF
NA,TRBV25-1,NA,TRBJ2-3,TGTGCCAGCGCTTGGAGGGAGACAGATACGCAGTATTTT,CASAWRETDTQYF
TRBD1,TRBV12-5,NA,TRBJ1-5,TGTGCTAGTGGTTTTGGGACAGGAGATAGACTTAGCAATCAGCCCCAGCATTTT,CASGFGTGDRLSNQPQHF
NA,TRBV7-2,once,TRBJ2-2,TGTGCCAGCAGCTCTGTAGCGACCTACACCGGGGAGCTGTTTTTT,CASSSVATYTGELFF
NA,TRBV2,few,TRBJ2-2,TGTGCCAGCAGTGTTACAGGGACCGGGGAGCTGTTTTTT,CASSVTGTGELFF
TRBD1,TRBV7-2,NA,TRBJ1-6,TGTGCCAGCAGCTCCTATGAACTCGGAGGGACAGGGTATAATTCACCCCTCCACTTT,CASSSYELGGTGYNSPLHF
NA,TRBV11-2,NA,TRBJ1-4,TGTGCCAGCAGCTTAGCTCGGCGGCCTAATGAAAAACTGTTTTTT,CASSLARRPNEKLFF
TRBD1,TRBV28,NA,TRBJ1-5,TGTGCCAGCAGTCCCGGGACAGGGGGCTGGCCCCAGCATTTT,CASSPGTGGWPQHF
TRBD1,TRBV7-9,NA,TRBJ2-2,TGTGCCAGCATTTTACAGGGGTTTGCCTGGGGCACCGGGGAGCTGTTTTTT,CASILQGFAWGTGELFF
TRBD1,TRBV6-1,NA,TRBJ2-7,TGTGCCAGCAGTGAAAGATGGACAGGGGGCTACGAGCAGTACTTC,CASSERWTGGYEQYF
NA,TRBV27,NA,TRBJ2-3,TGTGCCAGCAGCAAAGTGGGAGCTGACACAGATACGCAGTATTTT,CASSKVGADTDTQYF
NA,TRBV5-8,NA,TRBJ1-3,TGTGCCAGCAGCTTGGGACAGGTCTCTGGAAACACCATATATTTT,CASSLGQVSGNTIYF
NA,TRBV7-8,NA,TRBJ1-4,TGTGCCAGCAGCCCCGCAACTAATGAAAAACTGTTTTTT,CASSPATNEKLFF
TRBD1,TRBV5-6,NA,TRBJ1-1,TGTGCCAGCAGCCTTCAGGGGGACACTGAAGCTTTCTTT,CASSLQGDTEAFF
TRBD1,TRBV15,few,TRBJ1-4,TGTGCCACCAGCAGGGACAGGGTTGGTGAAAAACTGTTTTTT,CATSRDRVGEKLFF
NA,TRBV19,NA,TRBJ1-5,TGTGCCAGTAGTGACCAGGGGAATCAGCCCCAGCATTTT,CASSDQGNQPQHF
TRBD2,TRBV19,once,TRBJ2-7,TGTGCCAGTTCGGAAGGACTAGCGAACGAGCAGTACTTC,CASSEGLANEQYF
NA,TRBV4-1,NA,TRBJ2-7,TGCGCCAGCAGCCCTTGGACAGCCTACGAGCAGTACTTC,CASSPWTAYEQYF
NA,TRBV3-1/TRBV3-2,NA,TRBJ1-5,TGTGCCAGCAGCCAAGATTCCCCGGGAAGCAATCAGCCCCAGCATTTT,CASSQDSPGSNQPQHF
TRBD1,TRBV3-1/TRBV3-2,NA,TRBJ2-5,TGTGCCAGCAGCCGGGACAGGATTCAGACCCAGTACTTC,CASSRDRIQTQYF